The 27 T cell receptor beta chains in this list originate from one sample, sequenced in a study of vaccination and CD4 T cells after COVID-19. The Oncomine TCR Beta short-read assay was applied to DNA of cultured CD4+ T cells. TCRdb reprocessed the PCR reads with MiXCR, giving one entry per CDR3 protein. The sample has approximately 7,600 distinct CDR3 sequences; 70% to 75% are singletons. These TCRs' antigens remain unknown. Treatment defined: roughly ten-day PBMC culture with coronavirus spike peptide pools or control peptides (ViraFEST assay). Sequenced: CD4+ T cells from blood, cultured in vitro. The receptors shown here come from a human donor who had recovered from COVID-19.

This chain uses TRBV24-1 with TRBJ2-7; no reliable D call. V was cut by 7 bases and J by 6 bases, with 12 bases left in between. This CDR3 has 12 residues. Germline V gene sequence: CDR1 KGHDR, CDR2 SFDVKD. The DNA for the CDR3 is TGTGCCACCAGCCACTATTCGAGCGAGCAGTACTTC. Amino acid sequence: CATSHYSSEQYF.

This clonotype was detected a few times. The rearrangement joins TRBV28 to TRBJ1-3; D is unclear. V lost 2 bases, J lost 4 bases, and 6 bases lay in between. The CDR3 runs 13 residues. CDR1 is MDHEN and CDR2 is SYDVKM in the germline V gene. The CDR3 loop is CASSLVTGNTIYF. The CDR3 region has the DNA TGTGCCAGCAGTTTAGTGACCGGAAACACCATATATTTT.

The rearrangement joins TRBV19 to TRBJ1-5; D not certain. The germline V gene encodes CDR1 LNHDA and CDR2 SQIVND (reference sequence). This CDR3 contains 13 residues. The germline V and J ends were trimmed by 2 bases and 5 bases, with 7 bases remaining between them. DNA for the CDR3: TGTGCCAGTAGTATACAGATATATCAGCCCCAGCATTTT. This translates into CASSIQIYQPQHF.

This chain connects TRBV20-1 to TRBJ1-4; 9 positions agree with TRBD1. Germline CDR1 and CDR2: DFQATT and SNEGSKA (reference sequence). Losses at the gene ends were 6 bases for V and 8 bases for J; bases not matched to a gene: 7. The CDR3 extends over 13 amino acids. The CDR3: CSAIQGAYEKLFF. The DNA for the CDR3 is TGCAGTGCGATACAGGGGGCTTACGAAAAACTGTTTTTT.

The genes are TRBV15 and TRBJ1-2; D remains ambiguous. The CDR3 runs to 14 residues. Germline V gene lookup returns CDR1 LNHNV and CDR2 YYDKDF (reference sequence). Trimming removed 3 bases at V and 4 bases at J, with 12 bases between. CDR3 coding DNA: TGTGCCACCAGCAGGGACCAGGCACCCTATGGCTACACCTTC. This codes for CATSRDQAPYGYTF.

The chain employs TRBV6-1 and TRBJ1-2; perhaps TRBD1 as D (6 bases). Germline CDR1 MNHNS, CDR2 SASEGT. Trimming cost V 1 base and J 10 bases, with 16 bases left between them. The CDR3 totals 14 residues. Here the CDR3 DNA reads TGTGCCAGCAGTGAAGACCCTAACAGGGAGCACTACACCTTC. This encodes CASSEDPNREHYTF.

This rearrangement joins TRBV19 to TRBJ1-5; D remains unclear. With 1 base removed from V and 2 bases from J, the gap between germline ends came to 21 bases. Germline-derived CDR1 and CDR2 are LNHDA and SQIVND (reference sequence). The CDR3 is 19 amino acids. The CDR3 spells CASSIGSLQKMNGNQPQHF. In DNA, the CDR3 is TGTGCCAGTAGTATAGGTTCACTACAGAAGATGAATGGCAATCAGCCCCAGCATTTT.

In its sample, this clonotype ranks as hyperexpanded. Written as DNA, the CDR3 is TGTGCCAGCAGCTTAGGTAGCCAGTTATATGGCTACACCTTC. This codes for CASSLGSQLYGYTF. The chain combines TRBV7-2 with TRBJ1-2; no firm D call. This CDR3 contains 14 residues. Germline loops: CDR1 SGHTA, CDR2 FQGNSA. V was pared by 1 base and J by 5 bases, with 11 bases between. Drawing the rest from reference TRBV7-2 and TRBJ1-2, the complete variable domain is GAGVSQSPSNKVTEKGKDVELRCDPISGHTALYWYRQSLGQGLEFLIYFQGNSAPDKSGLPSDRFSAERTGGSVSTLTIQRTQQEDSAVYLCASSLGSQLYGYTFGSGTRLTVV.

The sample holds a few counts of this clonotype. J is TRBJ1-6 and V is TRBV27; D unclear. Between the trimmed V and J ends, which lost 7 bases and 5 bases, there was a span of 12 bases. The germline gives CDR1 MNHEY, CDR2 SMNVEV (reference sequence). This CDR3 is built from 14 residues. For the CDR3, the DNA is TGTGCCAGCATGTGGCGGAGAAATAATTCACCCCTCCACTTT. Protein: CASMWRRNNSPLHF.

The chain combines TRBV19 with TRBJ1-5; 8 bases map to TRBD1. Trimming took 9 bases from V and 5 from J; bases not matched to a gene: 9. CDR1 and CDR2 (germline): LNHDA, SQIVND (reference sequence). The CDR3 is made up of 14 amino acids. CDR3 DNA: TGTGCCAGCGCAGTTACAGGGGGTGATCAGCCCCAGCATTTT. Translating gives CASAVTGGDQPQHF.

The chain uses TRBV19 and TRBJ2-1, with 14 bases matching TRBD2. V was clipped by 4 bases and J by 8 bases; unmatched bases: 7. This CDR3 contains 16 residues. The germline V gene encodes CDR1 LNHDA and CDR2 SQIVND (reference sequence). The CDR3 is CASSSRGTSGRYEQFF. The CDR3 DNA reads TGTGCCAGTAGTAGTAGAGGGACTAGCGGGAGATATGAGCAGTTCTTC.

The rearrangement links TRBV24-1 to TRBJ1-5; tentatively, D is TRBD1 (6 bases). The CDR3 totals 16 residues. Germline V CDR1 and CDR2: KGHDR, SFDVKD. V lost 4 bases to trimming and J lost 0 bases, with 12 bases between them. This chain's CDR3 is CATSDSDRYSNQPQHF. The CDR3 DNA follows: TGTGCCACCAGTGACTCGGACAGATATAGCAATCAGCCCCAGCATTTT.

This clonotype was detected once. This chain connects TRBV20-1 to TRBJ2-2; D unclear. The V and J ends lost 0 bases and 4 bases respectively, with 6 bases between them. The V gene's germline CDR1 is DFQATT and CDR2 SNEGSKA (reference sequence). CDR3 length: 13 amino acids. As DNA, the CDR3 is TGCAGTGCTAGAGAGCTAATCACCGGGGAGCTGTTTTTT. Amino acid sequence: CSARELITGELFF.

The chain links TRBV5-8 to TRBJ2-7; D might be TRBD2 (5 bases). This CDR3 is 15 amino acids long. The V end was cut by 1 base, the J end by 3 bases, with 14 bases between. CDR1 is SGHTS, CDR2 YDEGEE, per germline. The CDR3 here is CASSLLVGVNYEQYF. CDR3 nucleotide sequence: TGTGCCAGCAGCTTGCTAGTCGGGGTTAACTACGAGCAGTACTTC.

The chain recombines TRBV15 with TRBJ1-2; TRBD1 agrees at 8 bases. Germline-derived CDR1 and CDR2 are LNHNV and YYDKDF (reference sequence). Trimming cost V 7 bases and J 4 bases; bases outside gene matches: 11. The CDR3 is made up of 15 amino acids. This chain's CDR3 is CATTPGGFRSYGYTF. The CDR3 bases are TGTGCCACCACGCCAGGGGGCTTCCGTAGCTATGGCTACACCTTC.

CDR3 nucleotides: TGTGCCAGCAGCCCGACCGGTGCGGGGAGGGGCTACACCTTC. Its protein is CASSPTGAGRGYTF. The chain uses TRBV21-1 and TRBJ1-2. TRBV21-1 is tagged as a pseudogene. The CDR3 extends over 14 amino acids.

This clonotype was counted between two and nine times. The genes are TRBV27 and TRBJ2-3, with D tentatively TRBD1 or TRBD2 (6 bases each). V lost 5 bases and J lost 4, with 22 bases in between. Germline V CDR1 and CDR2: MNHEY, SMNVEV (reference sequence). This CDR3 is 17 amino acids long. DNA of the CDR3: TGTGCCAGCAGTCCGGGGGCGGGGTTGACGGGGTCAGATACGCAGTATTTT. Protein product: CASSPGAGLTGSDTQYF.

This chain links TRBV18 with TRBJ1-5, with D possibly TRBD1 on 5 matching bases. V dropped 6 bases and J dropped 9 bases, with 15 bases sitting between them. The CDR3 loop spans 13 amino acids. Germline V CDR1 and CDR2: KGHSH, LQKENI. The CDR3 sequence is CASSPRTQGPQHF. In nucleotides, the CDR3 is TGTGCCAGCTCCCCTCGGACACAAGGGCCCCAGCATTTT.

The chain recombines TRBV7-9 with TRBJ2-3; 10 positions agree with TRBD1. This CDR3 is built from 16 residues. Germline V gives CDR1 SEHNR, CDR2 FQNEAQ (reference sequence). V gave up 5 bases and J gave up 2 bases; unmatched junction bases: 7. The DNA for the CDR3 is TGTGCCAGCAGCCCCGGGGACAGGGGCCTCACAGATACGCAGTATTTT. Protein product: CASSPGDRGLTDTQYF.

This chain links TRBV20-1 with TRBJ2-7; perhaps TRBD2 as D (6 bases). Germline V lookup: CDR1 DFQATT, CDR2 SNEGSKA (reference sequence). The CDR3 contains 16 residues. Deletions cut 1 base from V and 2 bases from J, with 18 bases between. The CDR3 reads CSARGGVGNPTYEQYF. CDR3 nucleotides: TGCAGTGCTAGAGGGGGGGTAGGCAATCCCACCTACGAGCAGTACTTC.

The chain couples TRBV7-2 to TRBJ1-1; D is perhaps TRBD1 (6 bases). Trimming took off 4 bases at V and 8 bases at J, with 20 bases between the two ends. The CDR3 runs to 15 residues. The germline V gene encodes CDR1 SGHTA and CDR2 FQGNSA. The CDR3 coding sequence is TGTGCCAGCAGCTCCCAGGGGATTCCCCAGATCGAAGCTTTCTTT. Translation: CASSSQGIPQIEAFF.

The rearrangement uses TRBV4-3 and TRBJ2-5, with no clear D. CDR1 is LGHNA, CDR2 YSLEER, per germline. This CDR3 is 14 amino acids long. Trimming shortened V by 2 bases and J by 7 bases, and 14 bases separated the two germline ends. CDR3 in amino acids: CASSQLGFSGTQYF. Written as DNA, the CDR3 is TGCGCCAGCAGCCAATTGGGGTTTAGTGGGACCCAGTACTTC.

This chain joins TRBV24-1 and TRBJ2-7, with D perhaps matching TRBD2 (7 bases). Germline V gene data show CDR1 as KGHDR and CDR2 as SFDVKD. CDR3 length: 17 amino acids. The V and J ends lost 4 bases and 5 bases respectively, with 23 bases between them. CDR3 sequence reads: CATSDPRREGQGNEQYF. CDR3 nucleotide sequence: TGTGCCACCAGTGACCCTAGGAGGGAGGGTCAGGGGAACGAGCAGTACTTC.

The genes are TRBV21-1 and TRBJ1-1; TRBD1 reflects the table's D call only, with no check against the DNA. TRBV21-1 is a documented pseudogene. The CDR3 contains 14 residues. The CDR3 region is CASSRQGGETEAFF. CDR3 nucleotide sequence: TGTGCCAGCAGCAGACAGGGGGGAGAAACTGAAGCTTTCTTT.

This clonotype is labeled large. The chain combines TRBV19 with TRBJ1-5; 9 nucleotides agree with TRBD1. This CDR3 has 16 amino acids. Trimming took 1 base from V and 1 from J; bases not matched to a gene: 2. Germline V gene lookup returns CDR1 LNHDA and CDR2 SQIVND (reference sequence). The CDR3 region is CASSIGDRGSNQPQHF. CDR3 coding DNA: TGTGCCAGTAGTATAGGAGACAGGGGGAGCAATCAGCCCCAGCATTTT.

The V call is TRBV20-1, the J call TRBJ1-2; the D is unclear. This CDR3 is built from 17 residues. V gave up 0 bases and J gave up 0 bases, with 17 bases separating them. The V gene's germline CDR1 is DFQATT and CDR2 SNEGSKA (reference sequence). The CDR3 region is CSAREGFRLGANYGYTF. The DNA of the CDR3 is TGCAGTGCTAGAGAGGGGTTTCGGTTAGGAGCTAACTATGGCTACACCTTC.

The genes are TRBV10-1 and TRBJ2-5; 8 bases agree with TRBD2. J gave up 5 bases and V 7 bases, and 21 bases lay outside the gene matches. Germline V lookup: CDR1 WNHNN, CDR2 SYGVQD (reference sequence). The CDR3 runs to 18 residues. The CDR3 region is CASNAWGASGRPAETQYF. In nucleotides, the CDR3 is TGCGCCAGCAATGCGTGGGGGGCTAGCGGGCGTCCGGCGGAGACCCAGTACTTC.